This T cell receptor beta chain originates from a study of shared clonotypes between healthy human individuals. Assay: immunoSEQ multiplex PCR; the TCRdb copy retains only in-frame clones and omits some. The sample consists of just over 2,000,000 clones, 85% to 95% of them appearing once. Deletions cut 4 bases from V and 0 bases from J, with 14 bases between. Looked up from germline, CDR1 is SGHRS and CDR2 is YFSETQ. CDR3 length: 15 amino acids. This clone has a single count. The sequenced sample was naive CD4+ T cells sorted from blood. Stated subset: CD45RA+ positively selected. The sequence was collected from a man younger than 35 in good health. The chain combines TRBV5-1 with TRBJ2-7; D not certain. Here the CDR3 DNA reads TGCGCCAGCAGCATCTACGCCTCAAGCTCCTACGAGCAGTACTTC. Its protein product is CASSIYASSSYEQYF.